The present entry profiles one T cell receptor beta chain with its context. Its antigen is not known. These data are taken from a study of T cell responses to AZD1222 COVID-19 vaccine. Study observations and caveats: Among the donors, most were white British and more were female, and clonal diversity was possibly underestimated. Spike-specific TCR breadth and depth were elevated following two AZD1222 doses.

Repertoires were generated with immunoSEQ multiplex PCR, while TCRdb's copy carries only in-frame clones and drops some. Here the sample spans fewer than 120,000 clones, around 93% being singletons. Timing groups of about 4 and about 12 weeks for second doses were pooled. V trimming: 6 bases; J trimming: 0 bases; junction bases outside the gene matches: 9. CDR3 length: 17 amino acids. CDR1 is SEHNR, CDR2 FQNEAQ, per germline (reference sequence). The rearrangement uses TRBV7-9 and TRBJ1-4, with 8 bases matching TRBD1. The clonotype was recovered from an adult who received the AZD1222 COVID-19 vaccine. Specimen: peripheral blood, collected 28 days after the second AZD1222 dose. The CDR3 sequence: CASRRTTGDATNEKLFF. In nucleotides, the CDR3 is TGTGCCAGCAGACGAACGACAGGGGATGCAACTAATGAAAAACTGTTTTTT. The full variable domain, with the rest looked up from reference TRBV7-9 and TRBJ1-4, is DTGVSQNPRHKITKRGQNVTFRCDPISEHNRLYWYRQTLGQGPEFLTYFQNEAQLEKSRLLSDRFSAERPKGSFSTLEIQRTEQGDSAMYLCASRRTTGDATNEKLFFGSGTQLSVL.